This T cell receptor beta chain was captured in a study of beta chain features in type 1 diabetes. Broader study findings: Individuals with type 1 diabetes displayed fewer insertions and more deletions at VDJ junctions. Short templates might get an advantage during PCR, and this would be equal in patients and controls. Among patients with Type 1 diabetes, TCRB CDR3s were moderately but significantly shorter in every one of the four CD4+ subsets. A greater similarity of naive, central memory and Treg TCRB repertoires was seen among patients than among healthy donors.

CDR1 is LNHDA, CDR2 SQIVND, per germline (reference sequence). The V end lost 0 bases, the J end lost 1 base, and 4 bases lay between the germline ends. The CDR3 length is 14 residues. Of the isolated RNA, all was reverse transcribed, and so the sequenced material was expressed TCRB transcripts. Assay used: immunoSEQ multiplex PCR; TCRdb lists only in-frame clones, some missing. The table has under 400,000 clones, roughly a fifth seen once; the top ten hold under 0.05%. In the case of this clone: Its antigen is not known.

V gene TRBV19 combines with J gene TRBJ1-5; D is uncertain. The TCR was taken from a young woman in good health. Sequencing was done on a sample of naive CD4+ T cells from blood. CDR3 sequence (DNA): TGTGCCAGTAGTATAGATGAGAGCAATCAGCCCCAGCATTTT. Translating gives CASSIDESNQPQHF.